This is a list of T cell receptor beta chains from one sample in a study of neurological immune-mediated disorders. TCRdb analysed the 5' RACE reads with MiXCR anew, one entry per CDR3 protein. Counted here are 40,000 or so distinct CDR3 sequences, 4% to 5.5% occurring once; the ten biggest clones make up around 9.7%. The sample comprised CD4+ T cells from blood. These receptor sequences come from a man aged 18 to 29 in good health. The CDR3 runs from the conserved cysteine through the conserved F or W. A D gene is named only where the DNA matches it firmly. Clone size is shown for a subset of rows, as once, few, many or a class of expanded clone.

clone_size,d_call,v_call,j_call,cdr3_aa,cdr3_nt
many,NA,TRBV12-3/TRBV12-4,TRBJ2-3,CASRTGGLAGTDTQYF,TGTGCCAGCAGAACTGGGGGGCTAGCGGGCACAGATACGCAGTATTTT
NA,TRBD1,TRBV6-1,TRBJ1-6,CASQTGANYNSPLHF,TGTGCCAGCCAGACAGGGGCGAATTATAATTCACCCCTCCACTTT
many,NA,TRBV20-1,TRBJ1-2,CSAPTWGGDYGYTF,TGCAGTGCCCCCACGTGGGGGGGGGACTATGGCTACACCTTC
NA,NA,TRBV5-5,TRBJ1-1,CASTFSTWVNTEAFF,TGTGCCAGCACCTTCTCAACTTGGGTGAACACTGAAGCTTTCTTT
many,NA,TRBV6-6,TRBJ2-1,CASSYGMRDNEQFF,TGTGCCAGCAGTTACGGAATGCGAGACAATGAGCAGTTCTTC
many,TRBD2,TRBV7-3,TRBJ2-1,CASSADPPAGGTEQFF,TGTGCCAGCAGCGCCGACCCCCCAGCGGGGGGAACTGAGCAGTTCTTC
many,NA,TRBV27,TRBJ1-6,CASAGAGSPLHF,TGTGCCAGCGCAGGGGCAGGATCACCCCTCCACTTT
many,NA,TRBV7-2,TRBJ2-1,CASSLVSTRKQFF,TGTGCCAGCAGCTTAGTGTCTACTAGGAAGCAGTTCTTC
many,TRBD1,TRBV5-1,TRBJ1-1,CASSSLQGAGNTEAFF,TGCGCCAGCAGCTCCCTTCAGGGGGCTGGGAACACTGAAGCTTTCTTT
many,NA,TRBV7-9,TRBJ1-1,CASSDQGTSNTEAFF,TGTGCCAGCAGCGACCAGGGGACATCCAACACTGAAGCTTTCTTT
many,NA,TRBV5-1,TRBJ1-1,CASGPVAGRMNTEAFF,TGCGCCAGCGGCCCGGTGGCCGGACGAATGAACACTGAAGCTTTCTTT
many,NA,TRBV5-1,TRBJ1-4,CASSLAHGGATNEKLFF,TGCGCCAGCAGCTTGGCACATGGTGGAGCGACTAATGAAAAACTGTTTTTT
many,NA,TRBV4-3,TRBJ1-6,CASSHRGEGGSPLHF,TGCGCCAGCAGCCACCGCGGGGAAGGAGGATCACCCCTCCACTTT
many,NA,TRBV14,TRBJ1-1,CASSPNMNTEAFF,TGTGCCAGCAGCCCGAACATGAACACTGAAGCTTTCTTT
many,NA,TRBV4-1,TRBJ2-3,CASSQLGLAYDTQYF,TGCGCCAGCAGCCAACTGGGACTGGCCTACGATACGCAGTATTTT
many,NA,TRBV5-5,TRBJ2-2,CASRVRELGAGELFF,TGTGCCAGCAGAGTCCGGGAACTAGGTGCCGGGGAGCTGTTTTTT
many,NA,TRBV20-1,TRBJ1-1,CSVRQGYTEAFF,TGCAGTGTCCGGCAGGGCTACACTGAAGCTTTCTTT
many,NA,TRBV6-5,TRBJ2-1,CASYSGGNYNEQFF,TGTGCCAGTTACTCTGGGGGGAACTACAATGAGCAGTTCTTC
many,NA,TRBV20-1,TRBJ2-7,CSARDAGYEQYF,TGCAGTGCTAGAGATGCAGGTTACGAGCAGTACTTC
many,NA,TRBV12-3/TRBV12-4,TRBJ2-5,CASTQQSETQYF,TGTGCCAGCACCCAACAATCGGAGACCCAGTACTTC
many,TRBD1,TRBV10-3,TRBJ1-1,CATQGIGTEAFF,TGTGCCACACAGGGGATCGGAACTGAAGCTTTCTTT
many,TRBD1,TRBV7-3,TRBJ1-1,CASSGPGQQNTEAFF,TGTGCCAGCAGCGGACCGGGACAGCAGAACACTGAAGCTTTCTTT
many,NA,TRBV6-2/TRBV6-3,TRBJ2-2,CASSAQGGTNTGELFF,TGTGCCAGCAGTGCCCAGGGCGGAACGAACACCGGGGAGCTGTTTTTT
many,NA,TRBV6-1,TRBJ1-4,CASSETGRNEKLFF,TGTGCCAGCAGTGAAACAGGGCGTAATGAAAAACTGTTTTTT